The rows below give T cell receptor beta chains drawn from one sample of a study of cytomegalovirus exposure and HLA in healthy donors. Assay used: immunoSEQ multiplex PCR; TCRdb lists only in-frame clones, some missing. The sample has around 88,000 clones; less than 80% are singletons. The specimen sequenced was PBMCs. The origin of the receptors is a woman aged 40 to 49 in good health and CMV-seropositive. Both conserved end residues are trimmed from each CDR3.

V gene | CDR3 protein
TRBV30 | AWRELGNTIY
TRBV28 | ASSPLREGRYTQY
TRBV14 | ASSQGRWTGGQETQY
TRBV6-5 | ASSRIQGSYEQY
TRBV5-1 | ASSLGLGQGSYEQY
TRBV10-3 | AISQGQGSYEQY
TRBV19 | ASSIGKGINEKLF
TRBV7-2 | ASSFGVGEQY
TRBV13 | ASSFKSSGNTIY
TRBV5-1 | ASRETNQGAGELF
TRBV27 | ASSQLAAADTQY
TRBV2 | ASDRSYEQY
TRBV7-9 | ASSSPGLEYEQY
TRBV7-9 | ASKRRDSGQETQY
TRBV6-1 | ASSEGQGASEAF
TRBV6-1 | ASSEYRLVGEKLF
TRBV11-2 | ASSRQNYEQY
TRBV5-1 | ASRKAGGGYEQY
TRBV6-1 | ASSVGLAASTQETQY
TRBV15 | ATSRDPGDGVGEAF
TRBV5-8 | ASSVQGGTEAF
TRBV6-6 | ASSYGSGRSYEQY
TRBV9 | ASSVVSGYGEKLF
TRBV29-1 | SVEDGQPYGYT
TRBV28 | ASSPPKTGVIYEQY
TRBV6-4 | ASSESSSAEAF
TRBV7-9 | ASADPGVIETQY
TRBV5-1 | ASKDQGETQY
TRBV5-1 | ASSSVVQETQY
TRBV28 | ASSGTGGNTEAF
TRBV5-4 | ASSLRGREAYEQY
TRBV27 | ASRVSGTRHNEQF
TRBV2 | ASSEAFRQFTYNEQF
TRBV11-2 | ASSPTVGQGRSYEQY
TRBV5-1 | ASSLTTPSYEQY
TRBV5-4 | ASRPGTSVTYEQY
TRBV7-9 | TSTPGDRSYEQY
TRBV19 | ASRGALGEKLF
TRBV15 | ATSSRTGINEQF
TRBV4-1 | ASSQDPRGGELF
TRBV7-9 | ASSQRDRDAGELF
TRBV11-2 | ASSPNRDTQY
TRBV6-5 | ASRGTGEKAEQY
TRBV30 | AWRTGHLGTDTQY
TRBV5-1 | ASSLATGGLSEQF
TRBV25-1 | ASSGYGQGVTEAF
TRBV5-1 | ASSLRTSGDEQF
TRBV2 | ASRVGTDLWGYT
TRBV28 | ASGRGTGFEKLF
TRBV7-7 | ASSLVTQDTQY
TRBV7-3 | ASSPSDKYNEQF
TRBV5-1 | ASSPLATSTDTQY
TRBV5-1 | ASSLDGGDTDTQY